The source of this T cell receptor beta chain is a study of Tregs in tolerant kidney transplant recipients. Overall study: An approximately three-day belatacept mixed lymphocyte reaction, sometimes plus 5-day graft donor restimulation, preceded CD4+CD25+CD127- sorting. Antibodies separated recipient from donor cells.

The table came from immunoSEQ multiplex PCR; TCRdb's copy has only in-frame clones and leaves some out. The table lists approximately 41,000 clones, 95% to 96% of them singletons. Of note for this clone: Its antigen is currently unknown.

Trimming left V 3 bases short and J 3 bases short, with 9 bases between. Germline assignment: CDR1 MGHRA and CDR2 YSYEKL. The CDR3 spans 13 residues. V and J are TRBV4-1 and TRBJ2-7; D remains ambiguous. This receptor was identified in a human donor in good health. Sequenced input: Tregs from blood cultured with allogeneic cells. CDR3 DNA sequence: TGCGCCAGCAGCCAGGGGATCTACTACGAGCAGTACTTC. It specifies CASSQGIYYEQYF.